These T cell receptor beta chains were read from a single sample in a study of T-cell reconstitution after alpha-beta-depleted transplantation in children. MiXCR, applied by TCRdb to the PCR reads, yields one record per CDR3 protein. The sample has about 350,000 distinct CDR3 sequences; 13% are singletons. Sequences were derived from PBMCs, sampled from the stem cell graft. All receptors come from a human donor who donated a stem cell graft to a child with Fanconi anemia. Each CDR3 is given with its conserved first and last residue. Fields, in order: D gene, J gene, V gene, clone size, CDR3 protein, CDR3 DNA. The D gene is left open where the match is weak. The size entry is marked missing in some rows and otherwise reads once, few, many or a size class.

>.|TRBJ2-3|TRBV2|many
CASSFYESLSADTQYF
TGTGCCAGCAGTTTTTATGAATCCTTATCCGCAGATACGCAGTATTTT
>TRBD1|TRBJ2-1|TRBV10-3|many
CAITTGTGDHEQFF
TGTGCCATCACCACCGGGACAGGGGACCATGAGCAGTTCTTC
>TRBD1|TRBJ2-7|TRBV10-3|once
CAIKQGAYEQYF
TGTGCCATCAAACAGGGGGCATACGAGCAGTACTTC
>TRBD1|TRBJ1-4|TRBV28|.
CASYRGNNEKLFF
TGTGCCAGCTACAGGGGGAATAATGAAAAACTGTTTTTT
>TRBD1|TRBJ2-5|TRBV7-2|many
CASSPGTAVVTQYF
TGTGCCAGCAGCCCCGGGACAGCTGTTGTAACCCAGTACTTC
>.|TRBJ2-1|TRBV9|few
CASSAGPRTDSYNEQFF
TGTGCCAGCAGCGCCGGCCCGCGTACCGACTCCTACAATGAGCAGTTCTTC
>.|TRBJ2-1|TRBV5-6|many
CASSLDSLNEQFF
TGTGCCAGCAGCTTGGACAGCCTTAATGAGCAGTTCTTC
>.|TRBJ1-6|TRBV7-2|few
CASSSMQGNSPLHF
TGTGCCAGCAGCTCGATGCAAGGGAACTCACCCCTCCACTTT
>.|TRBJ2-1|TRBV5-1|many
CASSLDEGTLGEQFF
TGCGCCAGCAGCTTGGATGAGGGAACCTTGGGTGAGCAGTTCTTC
>.|TRBJ1-1|TRBV29-1|many
CSVETDRNTEAFF
TGCAGCGTTGAGACCGACCGGAACACTGAAGCTTTCTTT
>.|TRBJ2-1|TRBV6-1|.
CASRPDSYNEQFF
TGTGCCAGCAGACCGGACTCCTACAATGAGCAGTTCTTC
>TRBD2|TRBJ2-5|TRBV28|few
CASSLGSGGRETQYF
TGTGCCAGCAGTTTGGGTAGCGGGGGCCGTGAGACCCAGTACTTC
>.|TRBJ2-2|TRBV7-7|few
CASSIQGTGELFF
TGTGCCAGCTCGATACAGGGTACCGGGGAGCTGTTTTTT
>.|TRBJ2-5|TRBV20-1|many
CSASSMGETQYF
TGCAGTGCTAGTTCGATGGGAGAGACCCAGTACTTC
>.|TRBJ1-1|TRBV7-9|few
CASSSSGGVPEAFF
TGTGCCAGCAGCTCCTCGGGGGGGGTCCCTGAAGCTTTCTTT